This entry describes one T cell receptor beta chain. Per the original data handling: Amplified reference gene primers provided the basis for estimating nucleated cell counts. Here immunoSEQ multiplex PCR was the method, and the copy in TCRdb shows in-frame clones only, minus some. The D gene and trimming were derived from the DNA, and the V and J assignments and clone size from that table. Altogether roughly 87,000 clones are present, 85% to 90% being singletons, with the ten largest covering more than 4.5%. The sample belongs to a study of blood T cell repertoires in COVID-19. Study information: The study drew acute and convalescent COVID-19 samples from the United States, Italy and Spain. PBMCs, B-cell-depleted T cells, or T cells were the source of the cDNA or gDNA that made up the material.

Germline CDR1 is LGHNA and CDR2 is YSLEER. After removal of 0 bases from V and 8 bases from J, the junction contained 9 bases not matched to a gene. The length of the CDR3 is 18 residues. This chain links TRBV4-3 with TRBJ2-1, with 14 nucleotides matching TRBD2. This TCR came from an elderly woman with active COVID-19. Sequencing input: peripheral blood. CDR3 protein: CASSQDRRGLAGVYEQFF. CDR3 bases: TGCGCCAGCAGCCAAGATCGTCGGGGACTAGCGGGAGTCTATGAGCAGTTCTTC.